In its sample, the clone carrying this T cell receptor beta chain was seen once. In terms of age and location, participants ranged from roughly 18 to 95 years and lived in 24 US areas. Participant reports of clinical history set cohort assignment. Authors' processing steps: By means of reference gene primer amplification, nucleated cell counts were estimated. The protocol was immunoSEQ multiplex PCR, while the TCRdb copy is restricted to in-frame clones and leaves out a portion. The V and J calls and clone size were taken over from that table, and D and trimming were inferred from the DNA. The top ten clones hold approximately 3.5% of a sample with about 240,000 clones, roughly 86% of them seen once. This entry comes from a study of blood T cell repertoires in COVID-19. Overall study context: Sources were T cells, B-cell-depleted T cells, or PBMCs; the material itself was cDNA or gDNA.

The CDR3 sequence is 16 residues long. Sequences were obtained from PBMCs or T cells enriched from blood (not recorded which). The chain couples TRBV21-1 to TRBJ2-7; TRBD2, the table's D call, lacks a check against the DNA. TRBV21-1 is labeled a pseudogene. The TCR originated in a woman aged 35 to 49 with acute COVID-19. CDR3 sequence: CASRTSGRPVSYEQYF. CDR3 coding DNA: TGTGCCAGCCGGACTAGCGGGAGGCCAGTCTCCTACGAGCAGTACTTC.